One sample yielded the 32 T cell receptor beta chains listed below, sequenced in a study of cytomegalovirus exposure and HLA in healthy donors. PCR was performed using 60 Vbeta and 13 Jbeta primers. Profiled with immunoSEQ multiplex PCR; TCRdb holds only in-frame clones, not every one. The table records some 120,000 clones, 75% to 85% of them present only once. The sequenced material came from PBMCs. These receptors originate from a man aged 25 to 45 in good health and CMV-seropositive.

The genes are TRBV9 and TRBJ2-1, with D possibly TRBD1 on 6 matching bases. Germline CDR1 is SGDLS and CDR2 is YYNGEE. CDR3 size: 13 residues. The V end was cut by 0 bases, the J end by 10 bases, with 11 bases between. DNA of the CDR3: TGTGCCAGCAGCGTAGACAGGGCTCGGGAGCAGTTCTTC. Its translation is CASSVDRAREQFF.

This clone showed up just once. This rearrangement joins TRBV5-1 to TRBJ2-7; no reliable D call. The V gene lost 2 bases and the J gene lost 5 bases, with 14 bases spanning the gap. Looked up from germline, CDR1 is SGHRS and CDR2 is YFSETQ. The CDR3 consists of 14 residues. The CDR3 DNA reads TGCGCCAGCAGCTTAACAGCAACCCCCAACGAGCAGTACTTC. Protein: CASSLTATPNEQYF.

The CDR3 spells CASRNRVDSPLHF. In nucleotides, the CDR3 is TGTGCCAGCAGAAACAGGGTCGATTCACCCCTCCACTTT. The J gene is TRBJ1-6, the V gene TRBV6-5, with D maybe TRBD1 (6 bases). CDR1 and CDR2 (germline): MNHEY, SVGAGI. V lost 6 bases and J 8 bases, leaving 11 bases between the germline ends. The CDR3 is 13 amino acids.

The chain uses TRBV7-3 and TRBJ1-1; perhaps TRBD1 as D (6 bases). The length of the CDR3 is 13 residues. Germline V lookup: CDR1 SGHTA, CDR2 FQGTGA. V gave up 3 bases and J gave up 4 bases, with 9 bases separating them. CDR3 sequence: CASSFRGGTEAFF. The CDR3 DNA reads TGTGCCAGCAGCTTCAGGGGCGGCACTGAAGCTTTCTTT. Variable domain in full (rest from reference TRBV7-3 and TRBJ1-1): GAGVSQTPSNKVTEKGKYVELRCDPISGHTALYWYRQSLGQGPEFLIYFQGTGAADDSGLPNDRFFAVRPEGSVSTLKIQRTERGDSAVYLCASSFRGGTEAFFGQGTRLTVV.

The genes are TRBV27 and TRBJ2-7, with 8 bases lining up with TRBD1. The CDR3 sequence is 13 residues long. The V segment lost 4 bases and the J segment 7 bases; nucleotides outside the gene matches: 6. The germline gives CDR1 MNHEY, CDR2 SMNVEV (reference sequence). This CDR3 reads CASSSRQGWEQYF. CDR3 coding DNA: TGTGCCAGCAGTTCTCGACAGGGGTGGGAGCAGTACTTC.

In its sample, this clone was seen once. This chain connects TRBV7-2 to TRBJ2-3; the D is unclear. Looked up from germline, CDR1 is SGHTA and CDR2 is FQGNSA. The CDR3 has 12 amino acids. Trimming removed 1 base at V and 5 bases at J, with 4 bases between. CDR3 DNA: TGTGCCAGCAGCTTAGTCATAGATACGCAGTATTTT. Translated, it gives CASSLVIDTQYF.

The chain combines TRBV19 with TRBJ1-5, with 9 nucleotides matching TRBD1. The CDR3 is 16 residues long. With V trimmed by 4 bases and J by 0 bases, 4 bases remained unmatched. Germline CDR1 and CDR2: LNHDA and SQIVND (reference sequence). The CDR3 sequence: CASSKDRGRSNQPQHF. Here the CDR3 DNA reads TGTGCCAGTAGTAAGGACAGGGGCCGTAGCAATCAGCCCCAGCATTTT. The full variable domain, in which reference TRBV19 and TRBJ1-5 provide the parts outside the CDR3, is DGGITQSPKYLFRKEGQNVTLSCEQNLNHDAMYWYRQDPGQGLRLIYYSQIVNDFQKGDIAEGYSVSREKKESFPLTVTSAQKNPTAFYLCASSKDRGRSNQPQHFGDGTRLSIL.

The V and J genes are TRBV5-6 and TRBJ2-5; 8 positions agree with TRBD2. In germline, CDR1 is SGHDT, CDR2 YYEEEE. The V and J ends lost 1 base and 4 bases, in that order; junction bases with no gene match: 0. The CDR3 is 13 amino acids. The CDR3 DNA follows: TGTGCCAGCAGCTTGCGGGGGGGAGAGACCCAGTACTTC. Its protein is CASSLRGGETQYF.

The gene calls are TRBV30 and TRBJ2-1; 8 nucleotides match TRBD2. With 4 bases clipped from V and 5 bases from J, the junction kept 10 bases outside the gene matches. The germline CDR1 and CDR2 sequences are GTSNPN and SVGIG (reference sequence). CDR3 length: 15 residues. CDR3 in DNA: TGTGCCTGGACACCGAAGCGGGGGTCTAACAATGAGCAGTTCTTC. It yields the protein CAWTPKRGSNNEQFF.

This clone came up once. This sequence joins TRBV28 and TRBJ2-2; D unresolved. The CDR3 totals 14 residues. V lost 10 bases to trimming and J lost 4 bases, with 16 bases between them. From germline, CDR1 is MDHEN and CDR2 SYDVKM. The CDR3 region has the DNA TGTGCCACCTCAGGATTGGATTCCACCGGGGAGCTGTTTTTT. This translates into CATSGLDSTGELFF.

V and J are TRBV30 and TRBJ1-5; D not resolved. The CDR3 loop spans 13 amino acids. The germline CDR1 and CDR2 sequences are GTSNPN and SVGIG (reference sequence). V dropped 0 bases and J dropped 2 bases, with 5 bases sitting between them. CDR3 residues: CAWSVRGNQPQHF. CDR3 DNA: TGTGCCTGGAGTGTACGGGGCAATCAGCCCCAGCATTTT.

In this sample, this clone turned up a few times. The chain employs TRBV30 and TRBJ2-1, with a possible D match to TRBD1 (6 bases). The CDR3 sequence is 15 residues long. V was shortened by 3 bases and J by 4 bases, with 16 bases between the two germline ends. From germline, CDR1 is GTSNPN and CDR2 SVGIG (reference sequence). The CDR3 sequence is CAWSTAGEPYNEQFF. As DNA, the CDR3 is TGTGCCTGGAGCACTGCAGGGGAACCTTACAATGAGCAGTTCTTC.

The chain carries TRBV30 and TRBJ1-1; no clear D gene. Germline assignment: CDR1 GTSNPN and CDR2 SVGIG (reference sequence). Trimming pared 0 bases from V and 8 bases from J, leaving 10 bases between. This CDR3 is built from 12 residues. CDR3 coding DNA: TGTGCCTGGAGTGTACTGGCGAGGGAAGCTTTCTTT. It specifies CAWSVLAREAFF.

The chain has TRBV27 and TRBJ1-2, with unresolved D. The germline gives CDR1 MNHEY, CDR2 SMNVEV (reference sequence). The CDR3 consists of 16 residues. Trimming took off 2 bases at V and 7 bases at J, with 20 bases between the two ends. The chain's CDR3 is CASSLGPGTEASGYTF. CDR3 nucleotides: TGTGCCAGCAGTTTAGGTCCGGGAACGGAAGCGAGTGGCTACACCTTC.

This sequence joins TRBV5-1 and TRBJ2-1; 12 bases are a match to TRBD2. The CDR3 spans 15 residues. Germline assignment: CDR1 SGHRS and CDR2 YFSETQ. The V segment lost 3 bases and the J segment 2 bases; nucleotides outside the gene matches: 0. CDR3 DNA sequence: TGCGCCAGCAGCTGGACTAGCGGGGCCTACAATGAGCAGTTCTTC. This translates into CASSWTSGAYNEQFF.

CDR3 sequence reads: CASATGTSTDTQYF. The CDR3 DNA sequence: TGTGCCAGCGCTACGGGAACTAGCACAGATACGCAGTATTTT. The genes are TRBV6-4 and TRBJ2-3; tentative D call: TRBD2 (5 bases). CDR3 size: 14 residues. V gave up 8 bases and J gave up 0 bases, with 12 bases separating them. Germline CDR1 and CDR2: MRHNA and SNTAGT.

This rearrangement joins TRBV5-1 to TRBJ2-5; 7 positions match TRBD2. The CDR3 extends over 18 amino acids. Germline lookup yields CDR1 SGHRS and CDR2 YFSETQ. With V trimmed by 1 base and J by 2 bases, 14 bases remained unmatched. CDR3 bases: TGCGCCAGCAGCTTGTCGCTAGTGGGAGGGCCGGGGCAAGAGACCCAGTACTTC. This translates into CASSLSLVGGPGQETQYF.

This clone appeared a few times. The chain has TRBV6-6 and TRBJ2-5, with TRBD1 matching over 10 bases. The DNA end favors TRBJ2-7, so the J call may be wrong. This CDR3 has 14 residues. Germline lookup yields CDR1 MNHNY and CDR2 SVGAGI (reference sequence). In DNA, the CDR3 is TGTGCCAGCAGGGGCGGGGACAGGGGCTACGAGCAGTACTTC. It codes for CASRGGDRGYEQYF.

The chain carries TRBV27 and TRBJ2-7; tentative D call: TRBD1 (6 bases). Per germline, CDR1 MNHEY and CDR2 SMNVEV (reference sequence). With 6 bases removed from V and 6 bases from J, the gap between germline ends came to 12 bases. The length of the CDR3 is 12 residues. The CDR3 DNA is TGTGCCAGCAGCCCCCAAGGGGGCGAGCAGTACTTC. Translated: CASSPQGGEQYF.

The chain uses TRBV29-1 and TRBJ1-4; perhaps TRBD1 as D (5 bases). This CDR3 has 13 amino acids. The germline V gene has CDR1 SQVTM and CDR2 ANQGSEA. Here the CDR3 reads CGAGSGIDEKLFF. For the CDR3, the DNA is TGCGGAGCAGGGTCCGGAATCGATGAAAAACTGTTTTTT.

The CDR3 sequence is CASSRVAQETQYF. The CDR3 region has the DNA TGTGCCAGCAGTCGAGTCGCCCAAGAGACCCAGTACTTC. This sequence joins TRBV28 and TRBJ2-5; D remains unclear. V lost 5 bases and J 1 base, leaving 8 bases between the germline ends. The CDR3 contains 13 residues. CDR1 and CDR2 (germline): MDHEN, SYDVKM.

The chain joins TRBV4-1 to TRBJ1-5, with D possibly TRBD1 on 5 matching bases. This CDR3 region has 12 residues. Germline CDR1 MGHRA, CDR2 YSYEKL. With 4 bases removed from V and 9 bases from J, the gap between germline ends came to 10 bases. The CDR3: CASSRVGGPQHF. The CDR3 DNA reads TGCGCCAGCAGCCGGGTGGGGGGGCCCCAGCATTTT.

The CDR3 nucleotides are TGTGCCAGCAGCCGACGGACAGCATCGGAGTCCACAGATACGCAGTATTTT. It specifies CASSRRTASESTDTQYF. The chain recombines TRBV5-8 with TRBJ2-3; the D gene is possibly TRBD1 (6 bases). CDR3 length: 17 residues. CDR1 is SGHTS, CDR2 YDEGEE, per germline. V lost 4 bases and J 2 bases, leaving 20 bases between the germline ends.

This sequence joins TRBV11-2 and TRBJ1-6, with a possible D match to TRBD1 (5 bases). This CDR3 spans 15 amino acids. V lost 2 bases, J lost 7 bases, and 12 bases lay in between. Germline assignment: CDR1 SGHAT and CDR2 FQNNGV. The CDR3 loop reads CASSLIGQGNSPLHF. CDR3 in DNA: TGTGCCAGCAGCTTAATTGGGCAGGGAAATTCACCCCTCCACTTT.

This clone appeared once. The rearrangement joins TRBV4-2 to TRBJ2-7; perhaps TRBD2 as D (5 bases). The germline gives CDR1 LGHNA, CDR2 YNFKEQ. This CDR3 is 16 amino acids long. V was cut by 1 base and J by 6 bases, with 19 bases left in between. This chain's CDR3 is CASSQVSRPNSGEQYF. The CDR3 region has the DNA TGTGCCAGCAGCCAAGTATCGCGCCCAAACAGCGGCGAGCAGTACTTC.

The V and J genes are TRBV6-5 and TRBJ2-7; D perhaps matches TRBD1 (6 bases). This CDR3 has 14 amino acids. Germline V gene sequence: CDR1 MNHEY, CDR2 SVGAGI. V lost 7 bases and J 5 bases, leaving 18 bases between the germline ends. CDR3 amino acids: CASTRIGGYDEQYF. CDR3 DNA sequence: TGTGCCAGCACCCGTATTGGGGGCTACGACGAGCAGTACTTC.

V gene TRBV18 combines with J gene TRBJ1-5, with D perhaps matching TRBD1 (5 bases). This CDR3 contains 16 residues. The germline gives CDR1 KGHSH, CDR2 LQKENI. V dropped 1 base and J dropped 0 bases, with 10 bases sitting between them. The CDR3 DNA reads TGTGCCAGCTCACCACTGGACCAGGGTAGCAATCAGCCCCAGCATTTT. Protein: CASSPLDQGSNQPQHF.

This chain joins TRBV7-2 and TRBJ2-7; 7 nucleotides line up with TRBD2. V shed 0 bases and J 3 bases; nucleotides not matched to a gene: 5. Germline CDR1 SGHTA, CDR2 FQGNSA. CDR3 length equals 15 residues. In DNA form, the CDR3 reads TGTGCCAGCAGCTTAGCGGGAGCGGGGATCTACGAGCAGTACTTC. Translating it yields CASSLAGAGIYEQYF.

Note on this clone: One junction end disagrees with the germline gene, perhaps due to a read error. The CDR3: CASRERQGKNSQYF. Written as DNA, the CDR3 is TGTGCCAGCAGAGAGCGACAGGGAAAAAACAGTCAGTACTTC. The chain couples TRBV2 to TRBJ2-4; 7 bases are shared with TRBD1. The CDR3 runs 14 residues. The germline CDR1 and CDR2 sequences are SNHLY and FYNNEI.

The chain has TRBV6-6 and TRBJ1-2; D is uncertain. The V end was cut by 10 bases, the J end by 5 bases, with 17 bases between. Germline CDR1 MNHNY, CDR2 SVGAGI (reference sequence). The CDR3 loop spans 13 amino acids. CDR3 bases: TGTGCCAACAGCCCCCTTCAGGAATATGGCTACACCTTC. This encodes CANSPLQEYGYTF.

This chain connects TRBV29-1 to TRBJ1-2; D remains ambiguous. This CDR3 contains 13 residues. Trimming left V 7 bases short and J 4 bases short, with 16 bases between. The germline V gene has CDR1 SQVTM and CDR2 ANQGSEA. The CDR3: CSATPGSSYGYTF. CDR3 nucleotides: TGCAGCGCCACCCCCGGGAGTAGCTATGGCTACACCTTC.

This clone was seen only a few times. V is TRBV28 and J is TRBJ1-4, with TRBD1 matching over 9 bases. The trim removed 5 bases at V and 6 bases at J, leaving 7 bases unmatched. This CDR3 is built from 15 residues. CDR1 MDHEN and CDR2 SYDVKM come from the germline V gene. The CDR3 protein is CASSTPGQGYEKLFF. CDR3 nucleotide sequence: TGTGCCAGCAGTACACCGGGACAGGGTTATGAAAAACTGTTTTTT.